Listed here are 4 T cell receptor beta chains from one sample, sequenced in a study of early T cells in non-severe SARS-CoV-2 infection. One entry per CDR3 protein, called by TCRdb with MiXCR from the 5' RACE reads. The sample has about 69,000 distinct CDR3 sequences; roughly a tenth are singletons. Sequenced sample: whole blood. The origin of the receptors is an adult who was a healthcare worker with PCR-confirmed SARS-CoV-2 infection or an uninfected control (not recorded which).

The gene calls are TRBV30 and TRBJ2-3; D unresolved. Looked up from germline, CDR1 is GTSNPN and CDR2 is SVGIG (reference sequence). The CDR3 runs 14 residues. Trimming left V 3 bases short and J 2 bases short, with 12 bases between. The CDR3, as DNA: TGTGCCTGGAGCCCGACTTTAGCCACAGATACGCAGTATTTT. It is translated as CAWSPTLATDTQYF.

The chain is built from TRBV18 and TRBJ1-2, with a tentative D call TRBD1 (5 bases). Trimming cost V 6 bases and J 2 bases, with 13 bases left between them. CDR3 length equals 14 residues. CDR1 KGHSH and CDR2 LQKENI come from the germline V gene. CDR3 region: CASSPGTENYGYTF. In DNA form, the CDR3 reads TGTGCCAGCTCCCCAGGGACGGAGAACTATGGCTACACCTTC. Based on the CDR3 plus reference TRBV18 and TRBJ1-2, the full variable domain is NAGVMQNPRHLVRRRGQEARLRCSPMKGHSHVYWYRQLPEEGLKFMVYLQKENIIDESGMPKERFSAEFPKEGPSILRIQQVVRGDSAAYFCASSPGTENYGYTFGSGTRLTVV.

At least ten counts were recorded for this clonotype. The chain combines TRBV7-9 with TRBJ2-2; possible D gene TRBD1, 6 bases. The CDR3 sequence is 14 residues long. CDR1 SEHNR and CDR2 FQNEAQ come from the germline V gene (reference sequence). Trimming removed 8 bases at V and 3 bases at J, with 13 bases between. The CDR3 sequence is CASPRAGDTGELFF. The CDR3 DNA follows: TGTGCCAGCCCCAGAGCAGGGGACACCGGGGAGCTGTTTTTT.

This clonotype showed up many times. This rearrangement joins TRBV6-1 to TRBJ1-2; 8 nucleotides match TRBD1. This CDR3 spans 14 amino acids. Germline V gene data show CDR1 as MNHNS and CDR2 as SASEGT. With 3 bases clipped from V and 3 bases from J, the junction kept 3 bases outside the gene matches. CDR3 in DNA: TGTGCCAGCAGTGACAGGACAGGGCACTATGGCTACACCTTC. As protein: CASSDRTGHYGYTF.